The 14 T cell receptor beta chains listed next were all sequenced from one sample in a study of CD8 T cells in ankylosing spondylitis. TCRdb passed the 5' RACE reads through MiXCR, listing each CDR3 protein once. The sample lists approximately 250,000 distinct CDR3 sequences, around 32% occurring once. Sample: blood, either unsorted or a sorted T cell fraction (not recorded which). These receptors originate from a male donor with ankylosing spondylitis or in good health (not recorded which).

In its sample, this clonotype was seen a few times. The chain combines TRBV12-3 or TRBV12-4 with TRBJ2-2; possibly TRBD2 for D (6 bases). CDR3 length: 14 residues. The V end lost 7 bases, the J end lost 7 bases, and 16 bases lay between the germline ends. The CDR3 sequence: CASTLGGKGGELFF. The CDR3 coding sequence is TGTGCCAGCACCTTGGGGGGAAAGGGCGGGGAGCTGTTTTTT.

The CDR3 sequence is CSARDLAQAYEQYF. The CDR3 DNA is TGCAGTGCTAGAGATCTTGCCCAGGCCTACGAGCAGTACTTC. The V gene is TRBV20-1, the J gene TRBJ2-7; D remains ambiguous. Germline V gives CDR1 DFQATT, CDR2 SNEGSKA (reference sequence). The CDR3 has 14 amino acids. V dropped 0 bases and J dropped 2 bases, with 11 bases sitting between them.

V gene TRBV20-1 combines with J gene TRBJ2-2; a possible D gene is TRBD1 (5 bases). The CDR3 length is 17 residues. Between the trimmed V and J ends, which lost 0 bases and 1 base, there was a span of 15 bases. Germline CDR1 reads DFQATT; CDR2 reads SNEGSKA (reference sequence). As DNA, the CDR3 is TGCAGTGCTAGAGATTATGCTAGACAGATGAACACCGGGGAGCTGTTTTTT. Amino acid sequence: CSARDYARQMNTGELFF.

The rearrangement joins TRBV5-5 to TRBJ2-1; 7 positions match TRBD2. CDR1 SGHKS and CDR2 YYEKEE come from the germline V gene (reference sequence). The CDR3 has 12 residues. Germline trimming cut 1 base from V and 10 bases from J; bases unmatched to any gene: 2. The CDR3 spells CASSLWGGEQFF. In nucleotides, the CDR3 is TGTGCCAGCAGCTTGTGGGGAGGGGAGCAGTTCTTC.

This chain uses TRBV29-1 with TRBJ2-5; D may be TRBD1 or TRBD2 (6 bases each). The CDR3 covers 16 residues. Trimming cost V 6 bases and J 5 bases, with 25 bases left between them. Per the germline V gene, CDR1 is SQVTM and CDR2 is ANQGSEA. CDR3 in amino acids: CSVPRGELGVGETQYF. The CDR3 nucleotides are TGCAGCGTACCTAGGGGGGAGTTAGGTGTCGGTGAGACCCAGTACTTC.

The chain is built from TRBV10-2 and TRBJ2-3, with 9 nucleotides matching TRBD2. CDR3 length: 12 residues. V was pared by 8 bases and J by 6 bases, with 3 bases of the junction left unmatched. Germline lookup yields CDR1 WSHSY and CDR2 SAAADI. CDR3 nucleotide sequence: TGCGCCAGCGCGGGGGGGTGGGATACGCAGTATTTT. This translates into CASAGGWDTQYF.

The J gene is TRBJ1-5, the V gene TRBV28; D remains ambiguous. Germline lookup yields CDR1 MDHEN and CDR2 SYDVKM. The CDR3 runs to 13 residues. Trimming removed 2 bases at V and 5 bases at J, with 7 bases between. CDR3 sequence reads: CASSLDLYQPQHF. Written as DNA, the CDR3 is TGTGCCAGCAGTTTAGACCTCTATCAGCCCCAGCATTTT.

This clonotype was observed a handful of times. This chain connects TRBV20-1 to TRBJ2-7; no firm D call. V was clipped by 6 bases and J by 1 base, with 13 bases between them. The CDR3 contains 13 residues. Germline CDR1 is DFQATT and CDR2 is SNEGSKA (reference sequence). The CDR3 region is CSADPGRSYEQYF. As DNA, the CDR3 is TGCAGTGCCGACCCGGGCCGATCCTACGAGCAGTACTTC.

The chain recombines TRBV20-1 with TRBJ2-1; D perhaps matches TRBD2 (6 bases). Germline V gene data show CDR1 as DFQATT and CDR2 as SNEGSKA (reference sequence). The V end lost 5 bases, the J end lost 8 bases, and 28 bases lay between the germline ends. The CDR3 length is 17 residues. DNA of the CDR3: TGCAGTGCTCCAGAAGGAGGACGGAGCACCACGGGGGATGAGCAGTTCTTC. Its protein is CSAPEGGRSTTGDEQFF.

The chain uses TRBV18 and TRBJ1-1, with a tentative D call TRBD1 (5 bases). CDR1 KGHSH and CDR2 LQKENI come from the germline V gene. The length of the CDR3 is 15 residues. V was pared by 3 bases and J by 1 base, with 12 bases between. CDR3 bases: TGTGCCAGCTCACCTCGATACCAGGGGAACACTGAAGCTTTCTTT. This codes for CASSPRYQGNTEAFF.

There are a few counts of this clonotype. V and J are TRBV29-1 and TRBJ2-2; 8 bases align to TRBD2. Germline CDR1 SQVTM, CDR2 ANQGSEA. The junction had 11 bases not matched to a gene; V was cut back by 6 bases and J by 8 bases. The CDR3 runs to 14 residues. CDR3 in amino acids: CSVPGTGTRGELFF. The CDR3 coding sequence is TGCAGCGTCCCCGGGACCGGGACTAGGGGGGAGCTGTTTTTT.

This clonotype was counted ten times or more. The chain employs TRBV29-1 and TRBJ2-7; 8 bases map to TRBD1. The CDR3 loop spans 12 amino acids. Looked up from germline, CDR1 is SQVTM and CDR2 is ANQGSEA. Trimming at V came to 7 bases and at J to 6 bases, leaving 8 bases not matched to a gene. CDR3 coding DNA: TGCAGCGCTTCCCGGACAGGGATCGAGCAGTACTTC. This encodes CSASRTGIEQYF.

This rearrangement joins TRBV7-9 to TRBJ2-2; TRBD1 agrees at 7 bases. Losses at the gene ends were 3 bases for V and 1 base for J; bases not matched to a gene: 2. The V gene's germline CDR1 is SEHNR and CDR2 FQNEAQ (reference sequence). The length of the CDR3 is 15 residues. The CDR3 coding sequence is TGTGCCAGCAGCTTGGACAGGATGAACACCGGGGAGCTGTTTTTT. Residues: CASSLDRMNTGELFF.

The V call is TRBV7-8, the J call TRBJ1-6; D is unclear. Germline CDR1 SGHVS, CDR2 FQNEAQ. This CDR3 region has 12 residues. V was pared by 3 bases and J by 10 bases, with 7 bases between. CDR3 protein: CASSFSASPLHF. The CDR3 DNA reads TGTGCCAGCAGCTTTTCTGCCTCACCCCTCCACTTT.